Listed here are 32 T cell receptor beta chains from one sample, sequenced in a study of blood T cell repertoires in COVID-19. Libraries were prepared by immunoSEQ multiplex PCR; TCRdb keeps only in-frame clonotypes and omits some of them. The data contain approximately 250,000 clones, roughly 86% of them singletons. Sequenced: peripheral blood. The origin of the receptors is a man aged 50 to 59 with acute or convalescent COVID-19.

The gene calls are TRBV10-2 and TRBJ2-1, with D maybe TRBD2 (6 bases). Germline V gene data show CDR1 as WSHSY and CDR2 as SAAADI. Trimming removed 6 bases from V and 9 bases from J, with 9 bases in between. The CDR3 covers 11 residues. This CDR3 is CASRLAAEQFF. The CDR3 DNA sequence: TGCGCCAGCAGACTAGCCGCTGAGCAGTTCTTC.

The genes are TRBV10-2 and TRBJ2-7, with a possible D match to TRBD1 (5 bases). The CDR3 extends over 14 amino acids. The V end was cut by 7 bases, the J end by 5 bases, with 18 bases between. CDR1 and CDR2 (germline): WSHSY, SAAADI. CDR3 DNA sequence: TGCGCCAGCATAAACGGACAAGGTTTCGACGAGCAGTACTTC. Translation gives CASINGQGFDEQYF.

V usage is TRBV6-5 and J usage is TRBJ1-5; D is uncertain. V lost 5 bases, J lost 0 bases, and 11 bases lay in between. This CDR3 region has 15 residues. Germline V gives CDR1 MNHEY, CDR2 SVGAGI. The CDR3 nucleotides read TGTGCCAGCAGTAGAACAGTTTATAGCAATCAGCCCCAGCATTTT. Translation: CASSRTVYSNQPQHF.

This sequence joins TRBV9 and TRBJ1-6, with TRBD1 matching 7 bases. After removal of 1 base from V and 8 bases from J, the junction contained 6 bases not matched to a gene. Germline CDR1 reads SGDLS; CDR2 reads YYNGEE. This CDR3 has 15 amino acids. The CDR3 loop reads CASSVLQGEDSPLHF. DNA for the CDR3: TGTGCCAGCAGCGTACTCCAGGGGGAGGATTCACCCCTCCACTTT.

J is TRBJ1-2 and V is TRBV25-1, with TRBD1 as a possible D gene (6 bases). Trimming cost V 7 bases and J 4 bases, with 7 bases left between them. CDR1 and CDR2 (germline): MGHDK, SYGVNS. The CDR3 has 11 amino acids. The DNA of the CDR3 is TGTGCCAGCACGGACAGCTATGGCTACACCTTC. This sequence encodes CASTDSYGYTF.

The chain is built from TRBV13 and TRBJ2-7, with 10 bases identical to TRBD1. The V and J ends lost 11 bases and 4 bases, in that order; junction bases with no gene match: 8. CDR1 PRHDT and CDR2 FYEKMQ come from the germline V gene (reference sequence). The CDR3 is 13 residues long. The CDR3 spells CASSGTGAYEQYF. As DNA, the CDR3 is TGTGCCTCGTCCGGGACAGGGGCTTACGAGCAGTACTTC.

The J gene is TRBJ2-7, the V gene TRBV23-1; the match to TRBD1 covers 7 bases. TRBV23-1 is an ORF, and what it does is uncertain. The CDR3 totals 15 residues. After removal of 0 bases from V and 6 bases from J, the junction contained 8 bases not matched to a gene. CDR3 sequence reads: CASSQSAKGASEQYF. Here the CDR3 DNA reads TGCGCCAGCAGTCAATCAGCAAAGGGGGCCTCCGAGCAGTACTTC.

The CDR3 loop reads CASSRRTGSEYEQYF. CDR3 bases: TGCGCCAGCAGCCGACGGACAGGGTCGGAATACGAGCAGTACTTC. The chain combines TRBV4-1 with TRBJ2-7; 8 nucleotides agree with TRBD1. Germline V CDR1 and CDR2: MGHRA, YSYEKL. The CDR3 has 15 amino acids. Trimming removed 4 bases from V and 4 bases from J; junction bases left unmatched: 9.

The V call is TRBV7-9, the J call TRBJ1-1; possibly TRBD1 for D (5 bases). Looked up from germline, CDR1 is SEHNR and CDR2 is FQNEAQ (reference sequence). V lost 3 bases to trimming and J lost 0 bases, with 11 bases between them. This CDR3 has 15 residues. CDR3 nucleotide sequence: TGTGCCAGCAGCTTCAGGACAACAATGAACACTGAAGCTTTCTTT. As protein: CASSFRTTMNTEAFF.

CDR3 nucleotides: TGTGCCAGCAGCTGGGACAGGGGGCTTGAAAAACTGTTTTTT. Translating it yields CASSWDRGLEKLFF. The chain recombines TRBV6-5 with TRBJ1-4; TRBD1 agrees at 12 bases. The CDR3 runs to 14 residues. The J segment lost 7 bases and the V segment lost 6 bases, leaving 3 bases of the junction unmatched. Germline V gene lookup returns CDR1 MNHEY and CDR2 SVGAGI.

This clone was seen ten or more times. Other DNA variants within this sample encode the same CDR3. CDR3 protein: CASSVVSSDTQYF. Written as DNA, the CDR3 is TGTGCCAGCAGCGTAGTTAGCTCAGATACGCAGTATTTT. The rearrangement joins TRBV9 to TRBJ2-3; D remains unclear. Trimming took 0 bases from V and 4 from J, leaving 6 bases between them. The CDR3 extends over 13 amino acids. Germline CDR1 and CDR2: SGDLS and YYNGEE.

This chain uses TRBV5-1 with TRBJ2-3, with 13 bases that match TRBD2. The CDR3 runs 18 residues. V lost 4 bases to trimming and J lost 5 bases; unmatched junction nucleotides: 13. CDR1 and CDR2 (germline): SGHRS, YFSETQ. The DNA of the CDR3 is TGCGCCAGCAGCCTTGGGCAAACTAGCGGGGGGGCCGAAGATACGCAGTATTTT. The encoded protein is CASSLGQTSGGAEDTQYF.

The chain is built from TRBV19 and TRBJ1-1; 9 bases are a match to TRBD1. The V gene end was trimmed by 6 bases and the J gene end by 0 bases; junction bases not matched to a gene: 11. The CDR3 loop spans 17 amino acids. Germline V gene data show CDR1 as LNHDA and CDR2 as SQIVND (reference sequence). The CDR3: CASRQITGGPMNTEAFF. The CDR3 nucleotides read TGTGCCAGTAGACAAATTACAGGGGGCCCGATGAACACTGAAGCTTTCTTT.

This clone appeared a few times. The rearrangement uses TRBV19 and TRBJ1-2; no clear D. Looked up from germline, CDR1 is LNHDA and CDR2 is SQIVND (reference sequence). CDR3 length: 16 residues. V lost 2 bases, J lost 2 bases, and 15 bases lay in between. CDR3 DNA sequence: TGTGCCAGTAGTATACTCGGAGGAACTCGGAACTATGGCTACACCTTC. It yields the protein CASSILGGTRNYGYTF.

This clone was recorded a few times. The CDR3 region is CASSLEGQGFDGYTF. CDR3 nucleotides: TGCGCCAGCAGCTTGGAGGGACAGGGATTCGATGGCTACACCTTC. This chain joins TRBV5-1 and TRBJ1-2; 9 bases fit TRBD1. The CDR3 covers 15 residues. Germline trimming cut 0 bases from V and 6 bases from J; bases unmatched to any gene: 6. Germline V gene sequence: CDR1 SGHRS, CDR2 YFSETQ.

V usage is TRBV20-1 and J usage is TRBJ2-1, with TRBD1 as a possible D gene (6 bases). This CDR3 has 10 residues. Germline CDR1 reads DFQATT; CDR2 reads SNEGSKA (reference sequence). The CDR3 sequence: CSTGYHEQFF. CDR3 bases: TGCAGCACAGGGTACCATGAGCAGTTCTTC.

This chain uses TRBV5-6 with TRBJ2-7; 10 bases are a match to TRBD1. CDR3 size: 17 residues. J lost 6 bases, V lost 2 bases, and 14 bases had no gene match. CDR1 and CDR2 (germline): SGHDT, YYEEEE. CDR3 in amino acids: CASSFRTLRDRGVEQYF. The CDR3 DNA reads TGTGCCAGCAGCTTCCGAACCCTCCGGGACAGGGGAGTCGAGCAGTACTTC.

The chain's CDR3 is CASSTEGARGEKLFF. CDR3 in DNA: TGTGCCAGCAGCACGGAGGGGGCGAGGGGTGAAAAACTGTTTTTT. This rearrangement joins TRBV9 to TRBJ1-4; 7 nucleotides match TRBD1. The V and J ends lost 4 bases and 7 bases, in that order; junction bases with no gene match: 10. Germline V CDR1 and CDR2: SGDLS, YYNGEE. This CDR3 is built from 15 residues.

The rearrangement joins TRBV27 to TRBJ1-2; no definite D call. The CDR3 consists of 17 residues. Trimming left V 6 bases short and J 3 bases short, with 23 bases between. Germline V gene sequence: CDR1 MNHEY, CDR2 SMNVEV (reference sequence). The DNA for the CDR3 is TGTGCCAGCAGGCCCTGGAGGGATCACCTCAGAGACTATGGCTACACCTTC. The encoded protein is CASRPWRDHLRDYGYTF.

The genes are TRBV27 and TRBJ2-1, with D possibly being TRBD2 (7 bases). The germline V gene encodes CDR1 MNHEY and CDR2 SMNVEV (reference sequence). The CDR3 has 17 residues. Trimming shortened V by 5 bases and J by 0 bases, and 17 bases separated the two germline ends. The CDR3 loop is CASSLGGAKSSYNEQFF. As DNA, the CDR3 is TGTGCCAGCAGTCTTGGGGGGGCGAAAAGCTCCTACAATGAGCAGTTCTTC.

CDR3 DNA sequence: TGTGCCAGCAGTGACACAGGGGAGGCTGAAGCTTTCTTT. Its protein product is CASSDTGEAEAFF. The chain has TRBV6-4 and TRBJ1-1, with 7 bases that match TRBD1. The CDR3 spans 13 residues. With V trimmed by 2 bases and J by 6 bases, 3 bases remained unmatched. Germline CDR1 MRHNA, CDR2 SNTAGT.

The genes are TRBV24-1 and TRBJ2-3; TRBD1 agrees at 9 bases. CDR1 and CDR2 from the germline V gene are KGHDR and SFDVKD. After removal of 7 bases from V and 3 bases from J, the junction contained 7 bases not matched to a gene. The CDR3 contains 15 residues. CDR3 protein: CATSPPGQGTDTQYF. The CDR3, as DNA: TGTGCCACCAGCCCTCCGGGACAGGGTACAGATACGCAGTATTTT.

The rearrangement links TRBV7-9 to TRBJ2-2; a weak D match, TRBD1 (5 bases). With 5 bases removed from V and 4 bases from J, the gap between germline ends came to 14 bases. The V gene's germline CDR1 is SEHNR and CDR2 FQNEAQ (reference sequence). The CDR3 is 15 amino acids. The DNA for the CDR3 is TGTGCCAGCAGCCCGGCGAAAGGGGCCACCGGGGAGCTGTTTTTT. Protein sequence: CASSPAKGATGELFF.

Written as DNA, the CDR3 is TGTGCCAGCAGCTTAGGTGACTCGGGCTACACCTTC. This codes for CASSLGDSGYTF. V is TRBV11-1 and J is TRBJ1-2; D gene ambiguous. Trimming left V 1 base short and J 8 bases short, with 8 bases between. This CDR3 has 12 residues. The germline V gene has CDR1 SGHAT and CDR2 FQDESV (reference sequence).

This rearrangement joins TRBV11-1 to TRBJ1-1; D ambiguous. The length of the CDR3 is 13 residues. Between the trimmed V and J ends, which lost 3 bases and 0 bases, there was a span of 5 bases. Germline-derived CDR1 and CDR2 are SGHAT and FQDESV (reference sequence). The CDR3 spells CASSFTVNTEAFF. In DNA, the CDR3 is TGTGCCAGCAGCTTTACGGTGAACACTGAAGCTTTCTTT.

The genes are TRBV7-9 and TRBJ2-1, with 8 bases fitting TRBD1. V lost 1 base, J lost 15 bases, and 5 bases stayed unmatched. CDR3 length: 12 amino acids. Germline V gives CDR1 SEHNR, CDR2 FQNEAQ (reference sequence). The CDR3, as DNA: TGTGCCAGCAGCTTAGGCCCAGGGGGCTGGTTCTTC. Residues: CASSLGPGGWFF. Complete variable domain (other parts from reference TRBV7-9 and TRBJ2-1): DTGVSQNPRHKITKRGQNVTFRCDPISEHNRLYWYRQTLGQGPEFLTYFQNEAQLEKSRLLSDRFSAERPKGSFSTLEIQRTEQGDSAMYLCASSLGPGGWFFGPGTRLTVL.

This CDR3 is CSVRDRGRGGAGELFF. The CDR3 region has the DNA TGCAGCGTCCGGGACAGGGGAAGGGGTGGAGCCGGGGAGCTGTTTTTT. The chain uses TRBV29-1 and TRBJ2-2; 10 positions agree with TRBD1. V was pared by 6 bases and J by 6 bases, with 13 bases of the junction left unmatched. Germline V lookup: CDR1 SQVTM, CDR2 ANQGSEA. This CDR3 contains 16 residues.

This rearrangement joins TRBV11-3 to TRBJ1-1; 8 bases are a match to TRBD1. CDR1 SGHNT and CDR2 YENEEA come from the germline V gene. V shed 4 bases, J shed 0 bases, and the junction held 4 bases outside the gene matches. The CDR3 has 15 amino acids. The CDR3 DNA is TGTGCCAGCAGCTCTACCAGGGGGCTGAACACTGAAGCTTTCTTT. It translates to CASSSTRGLNTEAFF.

This chain uses TRBV10-3 with TRBJ2-5, with D perhaps TRBD1 (5 bases). The V end was cut by 4 bases, the J end by 3 bases, with 6 bases between. CDR1 ENHRY and CDR2 SYGVKD come from the germline V gene. This CDR3 contains 12 residues. CDR3 region: CAISAGKETQYF. The DNA for the CDR3 is TGTGCCATCAGTGCAGGGAAAGAGACCCAGTACTTC.

This chain links TRBV6-1 with TRBJ1-2, with a possible D match to TRBD1 (6 bases). Trimming pared 0 bases from V and 4 bases from J, leaving 18 bases between. This CDR3 is 17 amino acids long. The germline V gene has CDR1 MNHNS and CDR2 SASEGT. The CDR3 DNA is TGTGCCAGCAGTGAAGCGCCGATGCGAGGGGGACCCTATGGCTACACCTTC. It encodes CASSEAPMRGGPYGYTF.

About this clone: A junction boundary mismatches the germline segment, possibly from a read error. This chain links TRBV5-4 with TRBJ2-1; D remains ambiguous. There are 11 residues in the CDR3. Per germline, CDR1 SGHNT and CDR2 YYREEE (reference sequence). CDR3 coding DNA: TGTGCCAGCAGCTCCTATAATGAGCAGTTCTTC. It yields the protein CASSSYNEQFF.

This clone has only one observation. The chain links TRBV2 to TRBJ1-1, with D perhaps matching TRBD1 (6 bases). With 2 bases removed from V and 4 bases from J, the gap between germline ends came to 23 bases. Germline CDR1 SNHLY, CDR2 FYNNEI. The CDR3 consists of 18 residues. The DNA of the CDR3 is TGTGCCAGCAGTGAACGGGGCAGGGGACGAACACTGAGCACTGAAGCTTTCTTT. This sequence encodes CASSERGRGRTLSTEAFF.